This TCR beta chain was sequenced during a study of T-cell memory formation after mild COVID-19. Study findings and constraints: Some SARS-CoV-2-responding clones were already detected in memory before infection. SARS-CoV-2 specificity was not confirmed for second-wave clones peaking on day 37.

Barcoded TCR alpha and TCR beta cDNA libraries with UMIs came from 5'RACE using constant-segment primers. TCRdb called the 5' RACE reads again in MiXCR, with one record for every CDR3 protein. The sample consists of hundreds of thousands of distinct CDR3 sequences, approximately 15% of them appearing once. This clonotype was picked up many times. Its matching antigen is unknown. Germline V gene sequence: CDR1 SGHRS, CDR2 YFSETQ. V lost 0 bases and J lost 3, with 10 bases in between. The CDR3 sequence is 14 residues long. Sequencing was carried out using PBMCs or a T cell subset sorted from them (not recorded which). The source is a man aged 18 to 30 who had mild COVID-19 (a few samples of this study predate the infection). Cell type and time point are not known. The chain uses TRBV5-1 and TRBJ2-7, with a possible D match to TRBD2 (5 bases). In nucleotides, the CDR3 is TGCGCCAGCAGCTTGGCGGACTCAAGCTACGAGCAGTACTTC. This translates into CASSLADSSYEQYF.